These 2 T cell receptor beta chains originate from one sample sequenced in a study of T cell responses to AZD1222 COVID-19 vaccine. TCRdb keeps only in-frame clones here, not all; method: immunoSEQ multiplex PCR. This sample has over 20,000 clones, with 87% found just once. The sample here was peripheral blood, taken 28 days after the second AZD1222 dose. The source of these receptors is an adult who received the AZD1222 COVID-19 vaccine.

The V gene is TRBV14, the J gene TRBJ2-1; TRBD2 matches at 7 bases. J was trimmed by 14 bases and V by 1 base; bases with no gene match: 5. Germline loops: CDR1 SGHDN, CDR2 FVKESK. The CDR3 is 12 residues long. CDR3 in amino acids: CASSQAWREKFF. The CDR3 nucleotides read TGTGCCAGCAGCCAAGCCTGGCGGGAGAAGTTCTTC.

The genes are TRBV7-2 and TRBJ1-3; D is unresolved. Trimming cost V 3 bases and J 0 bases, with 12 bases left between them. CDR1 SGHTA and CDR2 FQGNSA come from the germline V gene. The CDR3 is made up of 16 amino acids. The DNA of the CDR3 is TGTGCCAGCAGCTTTGCAGAGCCCAGCTCTGGAAACACCATATATTTT. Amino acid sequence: CASSFAEPSSGNTIYF.